This T cell receptor (beta chain) was sequenced in a study of blood T cells in healthy people across ages. Overall study findings and caveats: A roughly linear fall in TCR beta diversity per million T cells was seen with increasing age. Naive T cell percentage by flow cytometry tracked strongly with beta diversity.

The V gene lost 3 bases and the J gene lost 0 bases, with 8 bases spanning the gap. This CDR3 region has 14 residues. The germline V gene encodes CDR1 LGHNA and CDR2 YSLEER. Primers used in a second PCR of roughly 6 to 12 cycles were a sample-barcoded 5' primer and a J-beta primer mix. Individual samples furnished no less than 2.5 million CDR3-containing paired-end reads apiece. TCRdb passed the 5' RACE reads through MiXCR, listing each CDR3 protein once. The profile covers roughly 1.5 million distinct CDR3 sequences, with approximately 43% appearing a single time and just over 4% taken by the ten largest. Worth noting for this clonotype: Its antigen is unknown.

Sequencing was carried out using blood. The receptor's source is a woman aged 18 to 35 in good health. The J gene is TRBJ1-2, the V gene TRBV4-3, with a weak D call TRBD1 (5 bases). The CDR3 DNA reads TGCGCCAGCAGCCAGCGGGGGACTAACTATGGCTACACCTTC. This gives the protein CASSQRGTNYGYTF.